A selection of T cell receptor beta chains follows, all from one sample in a study of CD8+CD57+ T cells in acquired aplastic anemia. TCRdb re-analysed the reads in MiXCR, keeping a single row per CDR3 protein. The repertoire includes about 160,000 distinct CDR3 sequences, roughly 48% of them detected once, and less than 3% sits in the top ten. Sequenced input: sorted CD4+, CD8+, or CD8+CD57+ T cells (not recorded which) from PBMCs. The receptors here all came from a human donor with aplastic anemia. CDR3s include the opening cysteine and the closing phenylalanine or tryptophan. A D gene is named only where the DNA matches it firmly. Clone sizes are given selectively: once, few, many, or a class where the clone is expanded.

J gene: TRBJ2-7; clone size: many; V gene: TRBV19; D gene: TRBD2; CDR3 DNA: TGTGCCAGTAGTGATCATTTAGCGGGAGAACTCTACGAGCAGTACTTC; CDR3 protein: CASSDHLAGELYEQYF
J gene: TRBJ2-5; clone size: NA; V gene: TRBV7-6; D gene: NA; CDR3 DNA: TGTGCCAGCAGCTTAGCCGGCGGCGAGGGGGAGACCCAGTACTTC; CDR3 protein: CASSLAGGEGETQYF
J gene: TRBJ2-7; clone size: many; V gene: TRBV6-1; D gene: TRBD1; CDR3 DNA: TGTGCCAGCTATCCGGGACAGCTTACCTACGAGCAGTACTTC; CDR3 protein: CASYPGQLTYEQYF
J gene: TRBJ2-7; clone size: NA; V gene: TRBV15; D gene: NA; CDR3 DNA: TGTGCCACCAGCAGAGGTCCAGGGACCTCCTACGAACAGTACTTC; CDR3 protein: CATSRGPGTSYEQYF
J gene: TRBJ2-3; clone size: many; V gene: TRBV7-9; D gene: NA; CDR3 DNA: TGTGGATCGGGGCAGCCCCACCCCACAGATACGCAGTATTTT; CDR3 protein: CGSGQPHPTDTQYF
J gene: TRBJ2-1; clone size: many; V gene: TRBV7-3; D gene: NA; CDR3 DNA: TGTGCCAGCAGCTTATCCTTAACAGCAGATGAGCAGTTCTTC; CDR3 protein: CASSLSLTADEQFF
J gene: TRBJ2-1; clone size: NA; V gene: TRBV4-2; D gene: TRBD2; CDR3 DNA: TGTGCCAGCAGCCAAGGGGGTTCGAGCGGGAGGCTCTCCTACAATGAGCAGTTCTTC; CDR3 protein: CASSQGGSSGRLSYNEQFF
J gene: TRBJ1-3; clone size: NA; V gene: TRBV7-9; D gene: NA; CDR3 DNA: TGTGCCAGCAGCTTAGCCTCCCAGGCCATATATTTT; CDR3 protein: CASSLASQAIYF
J gene: TRBJ1-1; clone size: many; V gene: TRBV19; D gene: NA; CDR3 DNA: TGTGCCAGTAGGGGGTCGAACACTGAAGCTTTCTTT; CDR3 protein: CASRGSNTEAFF
J gene: TRBJ1-1; clone size: NA; V gene: TRBV11-2; D gene: NA; CDR3 DNA: TGTGCCAGCAGCTTCAGAGTCCTAAACACTGAAGCCTTCTTT; CDR3 protein: CASSFRVLNTEAFF
J gene: TRBJ1-1; clone size: few; V gene: TRBV10-2; D gene: NA; CDR3 DNA: TGCGCCAGCATCGGACCGAACACTGAAGCTTTCTTT; CDR3 protein: CASIGPNTEAFF
J gene: TRBJ1-5; clone size: NA; V gene: TRBV7-2; D gene: NA; CDR3 DNA: TGTGCCAGCAGCTTAGCGAGCGGGTCACAGCCCCAGCATTTT; CDR3 protein: CASSLASGSQPQHF
J gene: TRBJ2-3; clone size: NA; V gene: TRBV6-5; D gene: NA; CDR3 DNA: TGTGCCAGCAGTTACGTGGACAGTCCTAGCACAGATACGCAGTATTTT; CDR3 protein: CASSYVDSPSTDTQYF
J gene: TRBJ2-3; clone size: NA; V gene: TRBV24-1; D gene: TRBD2; CDR3 DNA: TGTGCCACCGTATCTGGAAAGCGGGGTGAGACAGATACGCAGTATTTT; CDR3 protein: CATVSGKRGETDTQYF
J gene: TRBJ1-5; clone size: many; V gene: TRBV6-1; D gene: NA; CDR3 DNA: TGTGCCAGCAGCCTTCCTGGGCCACGGGGGAGCAATCAGCCCCAGCATTTT; CDR3 protein: CASSLPGPRGSNQPQHF
J gene: TRBJ2-1; clone size: medium-sized; V gene: TRBV20-1; D gene: NA; CDR3 DNA: TGCAGTGCCCCAGGGTCGGGAGACCGCAATGAGCAGTTCTTC; CDR3 protein: CSAPGSGDRNEQFF
J gene: TRBJ1-2; clone size: NA; V gene: TRBV5-5; D gene: TRBD1; CDR3 DNA: TGTGCCAGCAGCCAAGACCGGGACAGTGATGGCTACACCTTC; CDR3 protein: CASSQDRDSDGYTF
J gene: TRBJ2-2; clone size: few; V gene: TRBV9; D gene: TRBD2; CDR3 DNA: TGTGCCAGCAGCGTGGGACTAGCGGGGAACACCGGGGAGCTGTTTTTT; CDR3 protein: CASSVGLAGNTGELFF
J gene: TRBJ2-3; clone size: NA; V gene: TRBV13; D gene: NA; CDR3 DNA: TGTGCCAGCAGCTTAGGGCAGTCCAGAGCAGATACGCAGTATTTT; CDR3 protein: CASSLGQSRADTQYF
J gene: TRBJ1-2; clone size: NA; V gene: TRBV9; D gene: NA; CDR3 DNA: TGTGCCAGCAGCGCACTCGACATGAATGGCTACACCTTC; CDR3 protein: CASSALDMNGYTF
J gene: TRBJ1-5; clone size: many; V gene: TRBV7-8; D gene: NA; CDR3 DNA: TGTGCCAGCAAGATAGACGGATACGTTAGCAATCAGCCCCAGCATTTT; CDR3 protein: CASKIDGYVSNQPQHF
J gene: TRBJ1-5; clone size: many; V gene: TRBV12-3/TRBV12-4; D gene: TRBD1; CDR3 DNA: TGTGCCAGCAGTTTCGGGACAGGGAACCAGCCCCAGCATTTT; CDR3 protein: CASSFGTGNQPQHF
J gene: TRBJ1-1; clone size: many; V gene: TRBV29-1; D gene: NA; CDR3 DNA: TGCAGCGTTACAGGTAGGGCGACCACTGAAGCTTTCTTT; CDR3 protein: CSVTGRATTEAFF
J gene: TRBJ1-3; clone size: NA; V gene: TRBV24-1; D gene: NA; CDR3 DNA: TGTGCCAGCAGTTCCCGGGACGTCGGAAACACCATATATTTT; CDR3 protein: CASSSRDVGNTIYF
J gene: TRBJ2-7; clone size: many; V gene: TRBV20-1; D gene: NA; CDR3 DNA: TGCAGTGCTAGAGGAGCGGGCAGATACGAGCAGTACTTC; CDR3 protein: CSARGAGRYEQYF
J gene: TRBJ1-1; clone size: few; V gene: TRBV19; D gene: NA; CDR3 DNA: TGTGCCAGTAGTCTCTGGGCCCGCGGATCCACTGAAGCTTTCTTT; CDR3 protein: CASSLWARGSTEAFF
J gene: TRBJ1-1; clone size: NA; V gene: TRBV3-1; D gene: NA; CDR3 DNA: TGTGCCAGCAGCCAATACACAGTCAACACTGAATCTTTCTTT; CDR3 protein: CASSQYTVNTESFF
J gene: TRBJ1-2; clone size: NA; V gene: TRBV15; D gene: NA; CDR3 DNA: TGTGCCACCAGCAGCGGGAAGGACTATGGCTACACCTTC; CDR3 protein: CATSSGKDYGYTF
J gene: TRBJ2-5; clone size: many; V gene: TRBV7-9; D gene: NA; CDR3 DNA: TGTGCCAGCAGGGCCGGCGGCCCCCGGCAAGAGACCCAGTACTTC; CDR3 protein: CASRAGGPRQETQYF
J gene: TRBJ2-5; clone size: NA; V gene: TRBV7-8; D gene: TRBD1; CDR3 DNA: TGTGCCAGCAGCTTTTCAGGGGGCGGTGAGACCCAGTACTTC; CDR3 protein: CASSFSGGGETQYF
J gene: TRBJ2-1; clone size: many; V gene: TRBV5-1; D gene: NA; CDR3 DNA: TGCGCCAGCAGCCCTGGAGACTTCGGGACCCAGCTCCATGAGCAGTTCTTC; CDR3 protein: CASSPGDFGTQLHEQFF
J gene: TRBJ2-3; clone size: NA; V gene: TRBV2; D gene: NA; CDR3 DNA: TGTGCCAGCAGGGCAGGGGGGGATACGCAGTATTTT; CDR3 protein: CASRAGGDTQYF
J gene: TRBJ1-5; clone size: once; V gene: TRBV9; D gene: TRBD1; CDR3 DNA: TGTGCCAGCAGCGTAGAGACAGGGAATCAGCCCCAGCATTTT; CDR3 protein: CASSVETGNQPQHF
J gene: TRBJ1-2; clone size: NA; V gene: TRBV5-4; D gene: NA; CDR3 DNA: TGTGCCAGCAGCTTTCGACAGGCTGACTATGGCTACACCTTC; CDR3 protein: CASSFRQADYGYTF
J gene: TRBJ2-5; clone size: NA; V gene: TRBV19; D gene: TRBD2; CDR3 DNA: TGTGCCAGTAGCCCCGGACTAGCGGTAAGGGAGACCCAGTACTTC; CDR3 protein: CASSPGLAVRETQYF
J gene: TRBJ2-6; clone size: few; V gene: TRBV6-4; D gene: NA; CDR3 DNA: TGTGCCAGCAGTGACAACTCTGGGGCCAACGTCCTGACTTTC; CDR3 protein: CASSDNSGANVLTF
J gene: TRBJ2-6; clone size: NA; V gene: TRBV19; D gene: NA; CDR3 DNA: TGTGCCAGTAGTAGAGCTACCACCTCTGGGGCCAACGTCCTGACTTTC; CDR3 protein: CASSRATTSGANVLTF
J gene: TRBJ1-6; clone size: NA; V gene: TRBV7-2; D gene: TRBD1; CDR3 DNA: TGTGCCAGCAGCTCAAGACAGGGTGATAATTCACCCCTCCACTTT; CDR3 protein: CASSSRQGDNSPLHF
J gene: TRBJ1-1; clone size: NA; V gene: TRBV7-9; D gene: TRBD1; CDR3 DNA: TGTGCCAGCAGACCTACAGGGGTGACTGAAGCTTTCTTT; CDR3 protein: CASRPTGVTEAFF
J gene: TRBJ2-5; clone size: NA; V gene: TRBV2; D gene: NA; CDR3 DNA: TGTGCCAGCAGTGAACCTCCCGGGCCGGAAGAAGAGACCCAGTACTTC; CDR3 protein: CASSEPPGPEEETQYF
J gene: TRBJ2-1; clone size: few; V gene: TRBV3-1; D gene: TRBD2; CDR3 DNA: TGTGCCAGCAGCCAAGAATTGAGCGGGGAGGTTTATGAGCAGTTCTTC; CDR3 protein: CASSQELSGEVYEQFF
J gene: TRBJ1-3; clone size: many; V gene: TRBV4-2; D gene: NA; CDR3 DNA: TGTGCCAGCAGCACAGCCTTCGGACTGATTTCTGGAAACACCATATATTTT; CDR3 protein: CASSTAFGLISGNTIYF
J gene: TRBJ1-2; clone size: NA; V gene: TRBV20-1; D gene: NA; CDR3 DNA: TGCGGTGATTCATCGCCTAGCGCCCTATCTCCTTATGGCTACACCTTC; CDR3 protein: CGDSSPSALSPYGYTF
J gene: TRBJ2-1; clone size: NA; V gene: TRBV11-1; D gene: NA; CDR3 DNA: TGTGCCAGCAGACCGGGGCGGGACTACAATGAGCAGTTCTTC; CDR3 protein: CASRPGRDYNEQFF